The clone carrying this T cell receptor (beta chain) was detected ten times or more. The data belong to a study of T cells in Graves' hyperthyroidism and ophthalmopathy. Germline-derived CDR1 and CDR2 are LGHNT and FRNRAP. The CDR3 is 13 residues long. J gave up 10 bases and V 3 bases, and 6 bases lay outside the gene matches. Researchers took RNA transcripts and amplified the TCR beta CDR3 regions from them. HTBI primers were the set used in a first-round RT-PCR of the TCR CDR3. TCRdb ran MiXCR on the multiplex PCR reads and lists one entry per CDR3 protein. This table has fewer than 700,000 distinct CDR3 sequences, roughly 15% appearing once.

Input material: blood. The chain couples TRBV12-5 to TRBJ1-2, with 9 positions matching TRBD1. The sequence derives from a woman aged 18-35 years with Graves' ophthalmopathy. CDR3 in DNA: TGTGCTAGTGGTTTAGGGACAGGGTTTGACTACACCTTC. Its protein product is CASGLGTGFDYTF.